The clone carrying this T cell receptor beta chain was recorded many times. Its antigen is undetermined. This specimen belongs to a study of prognosis after radiotherapy for stage I lung cancer. Overall study: The patient group consisted of more than ten men and roughly six women whose ages spanned roughly 50 to 90, median 74.5 years. Several patients had distant metastases at a median of approximately 7 months after radiotherapy, and under 17 showed no significant progression. Findings and limits, study-wide: Reportedly, the usage of TRBV and TRBJ genes was not the same in patients with and without metastases.

Amplification of the TCR beta CDR3 (from genomic DNA) was done by two-round multiplex PCR. Amplification in first-round PCR relied on primers specific to each TRBV and TRBJ gene. TCRdb reprocessed the multiplex PCR reads via MiXCR and lists one record per CDR3 protein. Altogether roughly 38,000 distinct CDR3 sequences are present, less than 25% being singletons, with the ten largest covering less than 30%. Looked up from germline, CDR1 is LNHDA and CDR2 is SQIVND (reference sequence). This CDR3 is built from 14 residues. Trimming removed 9 bases from V and 9 bases from J, with 21 bases in between. This sequence joins TRBV19 and TRBJ1-5; D remains ambiguous. The sequence derives from a donor over 45 with non-small cell lung cancer. The material was PBMCs, obtained before or after stereotactic body radiation therapy (not recorded which). Written as DNA, the CDR3 is TGTGCCAGCGGGTTTATAGGGTCGTTGCGGCCCCAGCATTTT. Protein: CASGFIGSLRPQHF.